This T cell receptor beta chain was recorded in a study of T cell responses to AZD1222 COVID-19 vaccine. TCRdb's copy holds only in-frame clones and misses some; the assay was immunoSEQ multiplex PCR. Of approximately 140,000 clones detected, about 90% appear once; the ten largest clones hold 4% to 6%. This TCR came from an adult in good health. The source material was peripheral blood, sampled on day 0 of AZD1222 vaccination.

The CDR3 sequence is CASSIEGGRPKTQYF. CDR3 in DNA: TGTGCCAGTAGTATCGAGGGGGGGCGCCCGAAGACCCAGTACTTC. The gene calls are TRBV19 and TRBJ2-5; maybe TRBD2 (7 bases). The CDR3 contains 15 residues. CDR1 is LNHDA and CDR2 is SQIVND in the germline V gene (reference sequence). Trimming took 3 bases from V and 6 from J, leaving 17 bases between them.